The TCR beta chain described here comes from a study of shared clonotypes between healthy human individuals. This CDR3 contains 13 residues. Germline lookup yields CDR1 SGHDT and CDR2 YYEEEE. V was clipped by 0 bases and J by 4 bases, with 8 bases between them. The protocol was immunoSEQ multiplex PCR, while the TCRdb copy is restricted to in-frame clones and leaves out a portion. Of over 300,000 clones in the sample, around 87% were seen once. Sequenced input: memory CD8+ T cells sorted from blood. Subset meaning: CD45RO+ cells pooled with CCR7-negative TemRA cells. The sequence derives from a man between 18 and 29 years old in good health. The rearrangement uses TRBV5-6 and TRBJ2-7, with unresolved D. The CDR3 is CASSLAVGYEQYF. The CDR3, as DNA: TGTGCCAGCAGCTTGGCCGTGGGGTACGAGCAGTACTTC. The complete variable domain, with remaining parts taken from reference TRBV5-6 and TRBJ2-7, reads DAGVTQSPTHLIKTRGQQVTLRCSPKSGHDTVSWYQQALGQGPQFIFQYYEEEERQRGNFPDRFSGHQFPNYSSELNVNALLLGDSALYLCASSLAVGYEQYFGPGTRLTVT.